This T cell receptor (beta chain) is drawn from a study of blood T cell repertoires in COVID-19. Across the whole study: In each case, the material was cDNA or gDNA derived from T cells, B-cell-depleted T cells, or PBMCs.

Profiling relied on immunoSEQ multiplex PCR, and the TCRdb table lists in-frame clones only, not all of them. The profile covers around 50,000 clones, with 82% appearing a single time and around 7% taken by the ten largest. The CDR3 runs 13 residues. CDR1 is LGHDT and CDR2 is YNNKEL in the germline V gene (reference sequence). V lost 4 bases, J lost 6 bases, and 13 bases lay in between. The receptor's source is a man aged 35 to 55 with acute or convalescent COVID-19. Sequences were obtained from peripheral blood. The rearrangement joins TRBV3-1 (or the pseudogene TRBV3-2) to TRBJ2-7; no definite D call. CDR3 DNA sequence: TGTGCCAGCAGCCCGTGGGCCGGCCCCGAGCAGTACTTC. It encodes CASSPWAGPEQYF.